These 13 T cell receptor beta chains originate from one sample sequenced in a study of cytomegalovirus exposure and HLA in healthy donors. 13 Jbeta primers and 60 Vbeta primers were used for the PCR. Only in-frame clones appear in the TCRdb table, and some are missing; sequencing was by immunoSEQ multiplex PCR. The data hold tens of thousands of clones, with 74% observed a single time. Sequencing input: PBMCs. These receptors were taken from a man between 40 and 49 years old in good health and CMV-seropositive.

The chain combines TRBV6-1 with TRBJ1-2, with 10 bases matching TRBD1. The ends lost 3 bases at V and 8 bases at J; junction bases unmatched: 3. Germline V gene data show CDR1 as MNHNS and CDR2 as SASEGT. This CDR3 is built from 13 residues. The CDR3 reads CASSEDRGLGYTF. The CDR3 DNA reads as TGTGCCAGCAGTGAGGACAGGGGGTTAGGCTACACCTTC.

The chain is built from TRBV5-4 and TRBJ2-1, with 9 nucleotides matching TRBD2. Germline values: CDR1 SGHNT, CDR2 YYREEE (reference sequence). The length of the CDR3 is 16 residues. V dropped 0 bases and J dropped 2; count of bases not matched to a gene: 3. CDR3 DNA: TGTGCCAGCAGCTTGGAGGGCGGGGGGGCCTACAATGAGCAGTTCTTC. Residues: CASSLEGGGAYNEQFF.

This rearrangement joins TRBV7-7 to TRBJ2-1; D possibly corresponds to TRBD2 (6 bases). The CDR3 runs 16 residues. Germline V gene data show CDR1 as SSHAT and CDR2 as FNYEAQ (reference sequence). With 2 bases removed from V and 4 bases from J, the gap between germline ends came to 15 bases. The CDR3 reads CASSLTRGSTYNEQFF. The CDR3 nucleotides are TGTGCCAGCAGCTTAACACGGGGGAGCACTTACAATGAGCAGTTCTTC.

This clone was seen a few times. The genes are TRBV5-8 and TRBJ1-2; a weak D match, TRBD1 (5 bases). Germline CDR1 SGHTS, CDR2 YDEGEE. CDR3 length: 15 amino acids. Deletions cut 1 base from V and 0 bases from J, with 10 bases between. In nucleotides, the CDR3 is TGTGCCAGCAGCTTGCTCCAGGGCGCTAACTATGGCTACACCTTC. Translating gives CASSLLQGANYGYTF.

The chain couples TRBV6-5 to TRBJ1-6, with 8 bases fitting TRBD1. Germline CDR1 reads MNHEY; CDR2 reads SVGAGI. The ends lost 4 bases at V and 7 bases at J; junction bases unmatched: 6. The CDR3 extends over 15 amino acids. The CDR3 region has the DNA TGTGCCAGCAGTTCCGTGGGACAGGTCAATTCACCCCTCCACTTT. This gives the protein CASSSVGQVNSPLHF.

This clone has more than one count but fewer than ten. The rearrangement uses TRBV10-1 and TRBJ1-4; no reliable D call. V lost 0 bases, J lost 4 bases, and 9 bases lay in between. CDR1 is WNHNN, CDR2 SYGVQD, per germline (reference sequence). This CDR3 is 15 amino acids long. In DNA, the CDR3 is TGCGCCAGCAGTGAGTCGGGCAGCCTTAATGAAAAACTGTTTTTT. Its protein product is CASSESGSLNEKLFF.

The V and J genes are TRBV5-8 and TRBJ2-3; 8 positions match TRBD2. The CDR3 runs to 13 residues. The V and J ends lost 4 bases and 5 bases, in that order; junction bases with no gene match: 3. The germline V gene has CDR1 SGHTS and CDR2 YDEGEE. CDR3 bases: TGTGCCAGCAGCGGGCGGGGGGAAGATACGCAGTATTTT. Translating gives CASSGRGEDTQYF.

The chain carries TRBV11-2 and TRBJ1-1, with D perhaps TRBD1 (6 bases). V dropped 1 base and J dropped 0 bases, with 9 bases sitting between them. CDR1 SGHAT and CDR2 FQNNGV come from the germline V gene. The CDR3 is 15 residues long. The CDR3: CASSLGGHMNTEAFF. As DNA, the CDR3 is TGTGCCAGCAGCTTAGGGGGACATATGAACACTGAAGCTTTCTTT.

The V gene is TRBV5-6, the J gene TRBJ2-1; 7 bases agree with TRBD2. J gave up 8 bases and V 4 bases, and 15 bases lay outside the gene matches. The CDR3 is 16 residues long. CDR1 and CDR2 (germline): SGHDT, YYEEEE. The CDR3 protein is CASSPPRGGSYYEQFF. CDR3 nucleotides: TGTGCCAGCAGCCCTCCGCGGGGCGGGAGTTACTATGAGCAGTTCTTC.

This clone was counted at least ten times. This sequence joins TRBV30 and TRBJ1-1; D gene ambiguous. The CDR3 is made up of 13 amino acids. Germline V gene sequence: CDR1 GTSNPN, CDR2 SVGIG (reference sequence). V lost 0 bases, J lost 1 base, and 6 bases lay in between. CDR3 amino acids: CAWSVEQNTEAFF. The CDR3 DNA sequence: TGTGCCTGGAGTGTAGAACAGAACACTGAAGCTTTCTTT. Full variable domain (remainder filled in from reference TRBV30 and TRBJ1-1): SQTIHQWPATLVQPVGSPLSLECTVEGTSNPNLYWYRQAAGRGLQLLFYSVGIGQISSEVPQNLSASRPQDRQFILSSKKLLLSDSGFYLCAWSVEQNTEAFFGQGTRLTVV.

The genes are TRBV19 and TRBJ1-2; tentative D call: TRBD1 (6 bases). This CDR3 is built from 14 residues. From germline, CDR1 is LNHDA and CDR2 SQIVND (reference sequence). Between the trimmed V and J ends, which lost 7 bases and 2 bases, there was a span of 14 bases. The CDR3 spells CASIRGGANYGYTF. The DNA for the CDR3 is TGTGCCAGTATCCGGGGGGGGGCCAACTATGGCTACACCTTC.

The chain carries TRBV11-2 and TRBJ2-1; TRBD2 might be the D (6 bases). V lost 5 bases and J 1 base, leaving 18 bases between the germline ends. The CDR3 runs to 17 residues. Germline values: CDR1 SGHAT, CDR2 FQNNGV. The CDR3 protein is CASSVGRVTRSYNEQFF. The CDR3 DNA follows: TGTGCCAGCAGCGTGGGCCGGGTGACTAGGTCCTACAATGAGCAGTTCTTC.

The CDR3 reads CASSLSGIPKETQYF. DNA for the CDR3: TGCGCCAGCAGCTTGTCAGGGATACCAAAAGAGACCCAGTACTTC. V usage is TRBV5-1 and J usage is TRBJ2-5, with a possible D match to TRBD1 (5 bases). Per the germline V gene, CDR1 is SGHRS and CDR2 is YFSETQ. The CDR3 length is 15 residues. V lost 1 base and J 3 bases, leaving 13 bases between the germline ends.